This T cell receptor (beta chain) came from a study of cytomegalovirus exposure and HLA in healthy donors. Study-wide points: The study labeled 150 to 200 TCR beta chains cytomegalovirus-associated. According to reports, the classifier identified cytomegalovirus status with high specificity and sensitivity.

As to this clone: Its target is unknown.

Some clones are missing from TCRdb's copy, which holds only in-frame ones; the method was immunoSEQ multiplex PCR. The sample contains tens of thousands of clones, 80% to 90% of which appear only once. Specimen: PBMCs. The source is a young woman in good health and CMV-seronegative.

The CDR3 loop is CAWNWGLAGGEQYF. The CDR3 nucleotides are TGTGCCTGGAATTGGGGACTAGCGGGAGGAGAGCAGTACTTC. This sequence joins TRBV30 and TRBJ2-7, with TRBD2 matching 15 bases. Germline loops: CDR1 GTSNPN, CDR2 SVGIG (reference sequence). CDR3 length equals 14 residues. V was clipped by 4 bases and J by 7 bases; unmatched bases: 5. The full variable domain, with the rest looked up from reference TRBV30 and TRBJ2-7, is SQTIHQWPATLVQPVGSPLSLECTVEGTSNPNLYWYRQAAGRGLQLLFYSVGIGQISSEVPQNLSASRPQDRQFILSSKKLLLSDSGFYLCAWNWGLAGGEQYFGPGTRLTVT.